Here is one TCR beta chain with its context. CDR1 and CDR2 (germline): LNHDA, SQIVND (reference sequence). Trimming removed 4 bases at V and 3 bases at J, with 13 bases between. This CDR3 is built from 14 residues. This specimen belongs to a study of T cells in Graves' hyperthyroidism and ophthalmopathy. Turning to the study itself: Any treatment followed the collection of peripheral blood at initial diagnosis.

Amplified regions were TCR beta CDR3 sequences from RNA transcripts. The study used the HTBI primer set for a first-round RT-PCR of the TCR CDR3. TCRdb reanalysed the multiplex PCR reads using MiXCR and keeps one entry per CDR3 protein. The sample carries 500,000 to 750,000 distinct CDR3 sequences, 15% to 19% recorded once. The genes are TRBV19 and TRBJ2-7, with D possibly matching TRBD1 (6 bases). The clonotype originates from a woman aged 30 to 39 with Graves' hyperthyroidism. Sequencing was carried out using blood. CDR3 coding DNA: TGTGCCAGTAGTACTCATACAGGGAACTACGAGCAGTACTTC. Residues: CASSTHTGNYEQYF. Combining the CDR3 with reference TRBV19 and TRBJ2-7 gives the whole variable domain DGGITQSPKYLFRKEGQNVTLSCEQNLNHDAMYWYRQDPGQGLRLIYYSQIVNDFQKGDIAEGYSVSREKKESFPLTVTSAQKNPTAFYLCASSTHTGNYEQYFGPGTRLTVT.